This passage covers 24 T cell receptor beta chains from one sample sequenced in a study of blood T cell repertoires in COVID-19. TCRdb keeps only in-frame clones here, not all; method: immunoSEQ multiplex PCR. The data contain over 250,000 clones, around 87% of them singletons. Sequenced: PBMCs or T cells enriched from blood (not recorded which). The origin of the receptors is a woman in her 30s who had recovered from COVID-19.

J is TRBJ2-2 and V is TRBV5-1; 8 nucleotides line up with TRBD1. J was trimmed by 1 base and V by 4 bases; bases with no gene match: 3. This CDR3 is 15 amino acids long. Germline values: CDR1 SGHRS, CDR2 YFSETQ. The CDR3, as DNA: TGCGCCAGCAGCAGAGGGACAGGGAACACCGGGGAGCTGTTTTTT. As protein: CASSRGTGNTGELFF. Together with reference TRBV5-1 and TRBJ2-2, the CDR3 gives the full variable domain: KAGVTQTPRYLIKTRGQQVTLSCSPISGHRSVSWYQQTPGQGLQFLFEYFSETQRNKGNFPGRFSGRQFSNSRSEMNVSTLELGDSALYLCASSRGTGNTGELFFGEGSRLTVL.

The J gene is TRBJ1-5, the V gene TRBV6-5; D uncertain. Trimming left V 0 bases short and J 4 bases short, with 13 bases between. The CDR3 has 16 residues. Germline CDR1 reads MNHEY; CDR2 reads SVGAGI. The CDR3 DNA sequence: TGTGCCAGCAGTTACTCAACGGGGTTTCGGAATCAGCCCCAGCATTTT. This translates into CASSYSTGFRNQPQHF.

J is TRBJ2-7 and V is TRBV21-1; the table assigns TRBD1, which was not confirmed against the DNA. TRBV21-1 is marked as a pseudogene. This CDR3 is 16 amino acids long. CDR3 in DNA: TGTGCCAGCACCTGCCGGGCGACAGCTCAATCCTACGAGCAGTACTTC. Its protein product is CASTCRATAQSYEQYF.

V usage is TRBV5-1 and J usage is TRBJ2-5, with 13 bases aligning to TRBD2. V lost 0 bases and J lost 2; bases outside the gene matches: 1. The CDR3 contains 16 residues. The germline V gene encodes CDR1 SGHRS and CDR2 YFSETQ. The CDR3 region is CASSLGTSGGQETQYF. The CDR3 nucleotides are TGCGCCAGCAGCTTGGGGACTAGCGGGGGACAAGAGACCCAGTACTTC.

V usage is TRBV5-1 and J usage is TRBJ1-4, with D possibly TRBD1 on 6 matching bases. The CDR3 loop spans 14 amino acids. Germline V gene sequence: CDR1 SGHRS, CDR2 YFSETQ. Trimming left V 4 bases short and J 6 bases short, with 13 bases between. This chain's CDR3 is CASSPGTSDEKLFF. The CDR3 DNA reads TGCGCCAGCAGCCCCGGGACATCGGATGAAAAACTGTTTTTT.

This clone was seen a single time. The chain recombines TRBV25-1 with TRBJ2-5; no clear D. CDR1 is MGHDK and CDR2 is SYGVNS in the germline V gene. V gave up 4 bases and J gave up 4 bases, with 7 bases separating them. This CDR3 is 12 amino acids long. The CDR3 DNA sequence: TGTGCCAGCAGTGCCCTCGGAGAGACCCAGTACTTC. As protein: CASSALGETQYF.

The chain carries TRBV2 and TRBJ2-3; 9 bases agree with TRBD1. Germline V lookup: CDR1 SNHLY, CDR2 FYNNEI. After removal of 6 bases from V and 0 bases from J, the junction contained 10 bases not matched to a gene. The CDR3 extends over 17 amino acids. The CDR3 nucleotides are TGTGCCAGCAGCTACAGGGGGCCTAGCGCGAGCACAGATACGCAGTATTTT. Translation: CASSYRGPSASTDTQYF.

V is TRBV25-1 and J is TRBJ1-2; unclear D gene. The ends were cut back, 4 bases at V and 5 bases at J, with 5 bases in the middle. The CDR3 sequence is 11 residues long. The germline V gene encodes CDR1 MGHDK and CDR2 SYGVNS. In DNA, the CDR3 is TGTGCCAGCAGTGGACTATATGGCTACACCTTC. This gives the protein CASSGLYGYTF.

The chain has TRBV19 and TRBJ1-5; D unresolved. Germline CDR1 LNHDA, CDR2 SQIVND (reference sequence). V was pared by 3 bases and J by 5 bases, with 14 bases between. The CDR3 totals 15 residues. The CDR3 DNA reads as TGTGCCAGTAGTATGAACGAGGGAGGCCATCAGCCCCAGCATTTT. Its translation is CASSMNEGGHQPQHF. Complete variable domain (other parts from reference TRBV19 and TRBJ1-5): DGGITQSPKYLFRKEGQNVTLSCEQNLNHDAMYWYRQDPGQGLRLIYYSQIVNDFQKGDIAEGYSVSREKKESFPLTVTSAQKNPTAFYLCASSMNEGGHQPQHFGDGTRLSIL.

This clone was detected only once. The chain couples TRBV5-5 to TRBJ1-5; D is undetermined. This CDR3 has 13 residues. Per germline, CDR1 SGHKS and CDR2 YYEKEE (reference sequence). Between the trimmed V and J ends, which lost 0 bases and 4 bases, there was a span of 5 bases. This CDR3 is CASSLDRNQPQHF. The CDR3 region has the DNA TGTGCCAGCAGCTTGGACAGAAATCAGCCCCAGCATTTT.

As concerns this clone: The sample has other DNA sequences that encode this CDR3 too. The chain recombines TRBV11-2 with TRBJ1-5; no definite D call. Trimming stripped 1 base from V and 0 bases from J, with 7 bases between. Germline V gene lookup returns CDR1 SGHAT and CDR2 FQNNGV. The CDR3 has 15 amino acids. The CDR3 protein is CASSLGTVSNQPQHF. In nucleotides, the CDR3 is TGTGCCAGCAGCTTAGGTACGGTTAGCAATCAGCCCCAGCATTTT.

The CDR3 DNA is TGTGCCAGCAGCTTAACGGGGGGGCTTTACATGAACACTGAAGCTTTCTTT. It encodes CASSLTGGLYMNTEAFF. The rearrangement joins TRBV7-2 to TRBJ1-1, with D perhaps TRBD1 (6 bases). CDR1 is SGHTA, CDR2 FQGNSA, per germline. V lost 2 bases and J 0 bases, leaving 16 bases between the germline ends. The length of the CDR3 is 17 residues. Looking up the rest from reference TRBV7-2 and TRBJ1-1 gives the full variable domain: GAGVSQSPSNKVTEKGKDVELRCDPISGHTALYWYRQSLGQGLEFLIYFQGNSAPDKSGLPSDRFSAERTGGSVSTLTIQRTQQEDSAVYLCASSLTGGLYMNTEAFFGQGTRLTVV.

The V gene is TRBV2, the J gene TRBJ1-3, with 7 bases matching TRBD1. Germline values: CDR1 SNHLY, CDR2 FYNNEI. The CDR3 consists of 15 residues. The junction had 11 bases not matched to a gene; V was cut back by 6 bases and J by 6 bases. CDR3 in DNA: TGTGCCAGCAGACTAACGGACAGGAATCTAAACACCATATATTTT. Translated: CASRLTDRNLNTIYF.

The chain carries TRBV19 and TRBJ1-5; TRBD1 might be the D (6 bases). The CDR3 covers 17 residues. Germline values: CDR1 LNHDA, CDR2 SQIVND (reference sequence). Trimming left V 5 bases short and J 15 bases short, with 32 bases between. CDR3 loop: CASSAGDGTPPQSARHF. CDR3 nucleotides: TGTGCCAGTAGTGCAGGGGACGGGACACCTCCCCAATCAGCCCGGCATTTT.

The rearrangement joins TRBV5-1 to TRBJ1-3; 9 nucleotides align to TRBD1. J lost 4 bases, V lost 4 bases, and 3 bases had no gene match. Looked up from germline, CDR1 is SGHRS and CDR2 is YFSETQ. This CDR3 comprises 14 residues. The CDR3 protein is CASSPGTGGNTIYF. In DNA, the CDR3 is TGCGCCAGCAGCCCCGGGACAGGGGGAAACACCATATATTTT.

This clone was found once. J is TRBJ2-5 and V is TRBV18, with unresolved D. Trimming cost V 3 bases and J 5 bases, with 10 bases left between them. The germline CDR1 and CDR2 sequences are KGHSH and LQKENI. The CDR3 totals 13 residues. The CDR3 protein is CASSPRVRETQYF. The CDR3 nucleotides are TGTGCCAGCTCACCCCGGGTTCGGGAGACCCAGTACTTC.

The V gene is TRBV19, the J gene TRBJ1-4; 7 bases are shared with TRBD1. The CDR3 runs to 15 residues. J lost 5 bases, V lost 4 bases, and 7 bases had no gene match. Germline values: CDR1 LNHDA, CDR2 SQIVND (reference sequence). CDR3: CASSTPGTENEKLFF. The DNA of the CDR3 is TGTGCCAGTAGTACTCCCGGGACAGAGAATGAAAAACTGTTTTTT.

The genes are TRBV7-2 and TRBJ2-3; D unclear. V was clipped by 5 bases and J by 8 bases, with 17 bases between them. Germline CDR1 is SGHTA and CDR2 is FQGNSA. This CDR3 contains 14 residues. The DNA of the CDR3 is TGTGCCAGCAGCCCCCAAGCTACCAGCGTTACGCAGTATTTT. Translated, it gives CASSPQATSVTQYF.

The CDR3: CATSDWTAQETQYF. CDR3 DNA sequence: TGTGCCACCAGTGATTGGACAGCTCAAGAGACCCAGTACTTC. V and J are TRBV24-1 and TRBJ2-5; the D gene is possibly TRBD1 (6 bases). The CDR3 runs to 14 residues. Germline CDR1 is KGHDR and CDR2 is SFDVKD. Deletions cut 2 bases from V and 2 bases from J, with 8 bases between.

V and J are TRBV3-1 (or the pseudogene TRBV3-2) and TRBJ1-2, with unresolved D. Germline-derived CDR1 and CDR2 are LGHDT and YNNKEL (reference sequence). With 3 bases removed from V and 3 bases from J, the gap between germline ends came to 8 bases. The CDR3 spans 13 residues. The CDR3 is CASSQFTYYGYTF. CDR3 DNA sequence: TGTGCCAGCAGCCAGTTTACTTACTATGGCTACACCTTC.

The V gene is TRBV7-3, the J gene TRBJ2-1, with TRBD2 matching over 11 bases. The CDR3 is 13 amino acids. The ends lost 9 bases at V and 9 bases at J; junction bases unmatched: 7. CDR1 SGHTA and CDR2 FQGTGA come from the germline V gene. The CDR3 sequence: CASSGGAGGEQFF. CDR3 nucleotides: TGTGCCAGTAGCGGGGGGGCTGGCGGTGAGCAGTTCTTC.

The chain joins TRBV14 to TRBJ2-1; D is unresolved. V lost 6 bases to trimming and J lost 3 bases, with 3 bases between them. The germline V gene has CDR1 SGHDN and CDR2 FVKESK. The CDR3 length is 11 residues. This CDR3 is CASSLYNEQFF. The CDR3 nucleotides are TGTGCCAGCAGTCTCTACAATGAGCAGTTCTTC.

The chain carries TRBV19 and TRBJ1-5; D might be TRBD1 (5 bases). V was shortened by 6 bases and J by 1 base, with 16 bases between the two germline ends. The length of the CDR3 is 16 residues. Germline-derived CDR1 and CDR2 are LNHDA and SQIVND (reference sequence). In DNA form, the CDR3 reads TGTGCCAGTAGGGGGGGATTTAGGGGCAGCAATCAGCCCCAGCATTTT. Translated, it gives CASRGGFRGSNQPQHF. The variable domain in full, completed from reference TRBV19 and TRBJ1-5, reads DGGITQSPKYLFRKEGQNVTLSCEQNLNHDAMYWYRQDPGQGLRLIYYSQIVNDFQKGDIAEGYSVSREKKESFPLTVTSAQKNPTAFYLCASRGGFRGSNQPQHFGDGTRLSIL.

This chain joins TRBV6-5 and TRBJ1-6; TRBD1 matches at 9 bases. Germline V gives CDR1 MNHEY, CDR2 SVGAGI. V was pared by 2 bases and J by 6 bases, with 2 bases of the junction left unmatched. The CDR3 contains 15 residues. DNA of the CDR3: TGTGCCAGCAGTTACCGGGACAGGGTTAATTCACCCCTCCACTTT. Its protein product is CASSYRDRVNSPLHF.